This T cell receptor (beta chain) was observed in a study of cytomegalovirus exposure and HLA in healthy donors. PCR involved 60 Vbeta and 13 Jbeta primers. The data were produced by immunoSEQ multiplex PCR, yet TCRdb's version contains in-frame clones alone and is incomplete. The sample shows about 200,000 clones, roughly 80% of them seen only once. The CDR3 runs 15 residues. The ends lost 0 bases at V and 6 bases at J; junction bases unmatched: 4. The germline V gene has CDR1 SGHRS and CDR2 YFSETQ. This clone was counted a few times. Its antigen is not known. Healthy donors of bone marrow made up the group. General study findings and limits: Sequence variants that were highly shared formed a cluster that was likely a sequencing artifact. Rare TCR sequences predominated, though certain public TCRs were found in many donors. An analysis that was carried out later associated some 17,000 TCR beta sequences with HLA alleles at 0.05 false discovery rate.

The specimen was PBMCs. This chain joins TRBV5-1 and TRBJ2-1; the match to TRBD2 covers 9 bases. The receptor comes from a woman aged 25 to 45 in good health and CMV-seronegative. CDR3 in amino acids: CASSLVLAGSNEQFF. CDR3 bases: TGCGCCAGCAGCTTGGTCCTAGCGGGATCCAATGAGCAGTTCTTC.